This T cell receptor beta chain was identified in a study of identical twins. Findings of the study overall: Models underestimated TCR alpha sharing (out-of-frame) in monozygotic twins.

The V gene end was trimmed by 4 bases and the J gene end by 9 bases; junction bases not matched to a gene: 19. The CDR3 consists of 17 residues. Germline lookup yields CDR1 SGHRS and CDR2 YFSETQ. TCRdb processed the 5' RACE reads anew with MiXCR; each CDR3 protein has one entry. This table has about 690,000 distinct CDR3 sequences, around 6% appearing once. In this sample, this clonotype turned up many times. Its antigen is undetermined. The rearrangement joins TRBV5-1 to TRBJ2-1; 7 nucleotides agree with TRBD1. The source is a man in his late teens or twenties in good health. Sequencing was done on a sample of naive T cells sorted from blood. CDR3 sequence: CASSPKRTGHLLGEQFF. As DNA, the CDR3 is TGCGCCAGCAGCCCCAAAAGGACAGGCCACCTACTTGGTGAGCAGTTCTTC.